These T cell receptor beta chains were read from a single sample in a study of blood T cell repertoires in COVID-19. The assay was immunoSEQ multiplex PCR, and TCRdb's table has in-frame clones only and misses some. Among around 110,000 clones, less than 95% were seen once, and the ten largest hold under 2%. The sequenced material came from peripheral blood. The origin of the receptors is a human donor with active COVID-19. The donor label of this sample is uncertain. The CDR3 runs from the conserved cysteine through the conserved F or W. A D gene is named only where the DNA matches it firmly. The size of a clone is reported for some rows only, either as once, few or many, or as a class for expanded clones.

>.|.|TRBJ1-1|TRBV19
CASRAQGGTEAFF
TGTGCCAGTAGAGCCCAAGGGGGCACTGAAGCTTTCTTT
>.|TRBD1|TRBJ2-3|TRBV11-2
CASSLMPGTGADTQYF
TGTGCCAGCAGCTTAATGCCCGGGACAGGGGCCGATACGCAGTATTTT
>.|.|TRBJ1-5|TRBV21-1
CASSKATGHQPQHF
TGTGCCAGCAGCAAAGCGACAGGGCATCAGCCCCAGCATTTT
>few|TRBD1|TRBJ2-7|TRBV7-9
CASSLGGQGFYEQYF
TGTGCCAGCAGCTTGGGCGGACAGGGGTTTTACGAGCAGTACTTC
>.|TRBD1|TRBJ1-1|TRBV2
CASSGRGATEAFF
TGTGCCAGCAGTGGCAGGGGGGCCACTGAAGCTTTCTTT
>.|.|TRBJ2-2|TRBV6-5
CASRGTYTGELFF
TGTGCCAGCAGGGGGACTTACACCGGGGAGCTGTTTTTT
>.|TRBD1|TRBJ1-2|TRBV5-1
CASSLAIRTGLNYGYTF
TGCGCCAGCAGCTTGGCCATAAGGACAGGACTTAACTATGGCTACACCTTC
>.|TRBD2|TRBJ2-3|TRBV5-1
CASSLYPGGQRDTQYF
TGCGCCAGCAGCTTGTACCCGGGGGGGCAAAGAGATACGCAGTATTTT
>once|TRBD1|TRBJ1-6|TRBV7-8
CASSRRQGNILHF
TGTGCCAGCAGCCGCCGACAGGGGAACATCCTCCACTTT
>.|TRBD2|TRBJ2-3|TRBV11-2
CASSLEGGITDTQYF
TGTGCCAGCAGCTTAGAGGGAGGGATCACAGATACGCAGTATTTT
>.|TRBD1|TRBJ2-1|TRBV13
CASSPGTGIYNEQFF
TGTGCCAGCAGCCCTGGGACAGGGATCTACAATGAGCAGTTCTTC